Here is one TCR beta chain with its context. Its antigen is unidentified. The second PCR ran roughly 7 to 12 cycles with a sample-barcoded 5' primer and J-beta primers. Each CDR3 protein is one row after TCRdb ran MiXCR on the 5' RACE reads. The sample yields hundreds of thousands of distinct CDR3 sequences, roughly 49% seen once. This sample was included in a study of blood T cells in healthy people across ages. In germline, CDR1 is SGHRS, CDR2 YFSETQ. V dropped 2 bases and J dropped 2 bases, with 10 bases sitting between them. The CDR3 is 15 residues long. Study-level results: Older age coincided with a roughly linear decline in TCR beta diversity per million T cells. Diversity of TCR beta correlated strongly with naive T cell percentage. Estimates drawn from one million T cells were deemed to understate diversity. In the absence of known donor CMV status, changes in expanded clonotypes were possibly confounded.

The sequence came from a woman aged 55-70 years in good health. What was sequenced was blood. The chain links TRBV5-1 to TRBJ1-4; no reliable D call. The CDR3 reads CASSLTPSTNEKLFF. CDR3 sequence (DNA): TGCGCCAGCAGCTTAACACCGTCGACTAATGAAAAACTGTTTTTT.